The 18 T cell receptor beta chains given below trace back to one sample, sequenced in a study of T cell responses to AZD1222 COVID-19 vaccine. Using immunoSEQ multiplex PCR, the repertoire was profiled, and TCRdb retains in-frame clones only, with some absent. Of some 150,000 clones in the sample, approximately 78% were seen once. The sequenced sample was peripheral blood, obtained on day 0 of MenACWY control vaccination. The source is an adult in good health.

This clone was observed a single time. The genes are TRBV10-1 and TRBJ1-1, with 9 nucleotides matching TRBD1. V shed 5 bases and J 10 bases; nucleotides not matched to a gene: 14. The CDR3 consists of 15 residues. Germline V CDR1 and CDR2: WNHNN, SYGVQD (reference sequence). The CDR3 sequence: CASSRATGGGSRAFF. In nucleotides, the CDR3 is TGCGCCAGCAGTAGGGCCACAGGGGGCGGATCAAGAGCTTTCTTT.

The CDR3 region is CASSWRIDGYTF. The CDR3 DNA is TGTGCCAGCAGTTGGCGGATTGATGGCTACACCTTC. V usage is TRBV12-3 or TRBV12-4 and J usage is TRBJ1-2; no definite D call. The CDR3 sequence is 12 residues long. Trimming removed 4 bases from V and 6 bases from J, with 9 bases in between.

This clone was picked up one time. V usage is TRBV3-1 (or the pseudogene TRBV3-2) and J usage is TRBJ1-1, with D uncertain. The CDR3 consists of 16 residues. CDR1 and CDR2 from the germline V gene are LGHDT and YNNKEL (reference sequence). With 1 base removed from V and 2 bases from J, the gap between germline ends came to 14 bases. The CDR3 reads CASSQASGRSNTEAFF. DNA for the CDR3: TGTGCCAGCAGCCAAGCCTCTGGCAGGTCAAACACTGAAGCTTTCTTT.

V is TRBV18 and J is TRBJ1-6, with TRBD1 identical over 8 bases. This CDR3 region has 18 residues. Germline V lookup: CDR1 KGHSH, CDR2 LQKENI. With V trimmed by 5 bases and J by 1 base, 10 bases remained unmatched. CDR3 residues: CASSSGQAGGSYNSPLHF. As DNA, the CDR3 is TGTGCCAGCTCATCGGGACAGGCCGGGGGTTCCTATAATTCACCCCTCCACTTT.

This chain connects TRBV7-3 to TRBJ2-2; D gene uncertain. V lost 5 bases and J lost 5, with 9 bases in between. Germline V gives CDR1 SGHTA, CDR2 FQGTGA. The length of the CDR3 is 13 residues. The chain's CDR3 is CASSPDPTGELFF. The DNA of the CDR3 is TGTGCCAGCAGCCCGGACCCAACCGGGGAGCTGTTTTTT. The full variable domain, rest sourced from reference TRBV7-3 and TRBJ2-2, is GAGVSQTPSNKVTEKGKYVELRCDPISGHTALYWYRQSLGQGPEFLIYFQGTGAADDSGLPNDRFFAVRPEGSVSTLKIQRTERGDSAVYLCASSPDPTGELFFGEGSRLTVL.

The chain joins TRBV18 to TRBJ1-4; D remains ambiguous. The CDR3 loop spans 14 amino acids. The V gene lost 3 bases and the J gene lost 7 bases, with 12 bases spanning the gap. Per germline, CDR1 KGHSH and CDR2 LQKENI. CDR3 sequence: CASSPEGPSEKLFF. The CDR3, as DNA: TGTGCCAGCTCACCTGAGGGCCCGTCTGAAAAACTGTTTTTT.

The rearrangement joins TRBV7-6 to TRBJ2-1, with TRBD2 matching 9 bases. The germline CDR1 and CDR2 sequences are SGHVS and FNYEAQ. The CDR3 covers 16 residues. Trimming cost V 2 bases and J 5 bases; bases outside gene matches: 7. The CDR3 sequence: CASSLRGGGVNNEQFF. The CDR3 DNA reads TGTGCCAGCAGCTTAAGAGGCGGGGGGGTGAACAATGAGCAGTTCTTC.

The chain employs TRBV11-3 and TRBJ2-3; 9 bases line up with TRBD2. After removal of 0 bases from V and 6 bases from J, the junction contained 7 bases not matched to a gene. The CDR3 loop spans 16 amino acids. CDR1 SGHNT and CDR2 YENEEA come from the germline V gene. This CDR3 is CASSLEGGGAGDTQYF. Here the CDR3 DNA reads TGTGCCAGCAGCTTAGAAGGCGGGGGGGCTGGGGATACGCAGTATTTT.

The chain uses TRBV11-2 and TRBJ2-3; 9 nucleotides align to TRBD2. The V gene's germline CDR1 is SGHAT and CDR2 FQNNGV. The CDR3 covers 18 residues. J was trimmed by 7 bases and V by 1 base; bases with no gene match: 15. In nucleotides, the CDR3 is TGTGCCAGCAGCTTAGGAACTGGGAGCGGGGGGCTGATGTATACGCAGTATTTT. Translation gives CASSLGTGSGGLMYTQYF.

The rearrangement uses TRBV29-1 and TRBJ1-1, with TRBD1 matching 10 bases. The CDR3 totals 16 residues. The V gene's germline CDR1 is SQVTM and CDR2 ANQGSEA. V dropped 5 bases and J dropped 0; count of bases not matched to a gene: 9. This CDR3 reads CSVRTGGIFLNTEAFF. DNA for the CDR3: TGCAGCGTTAGGACAGGGGGTATTTTTCTGAACACTGAAGCTTTCTTT.

The chain joins TRBV5-5 to TRBJ1-4; D not resolved. The CDR3 length is 11 residues. Germline V gene data show CDR1 as SGHKS and CDR2 as YYEKEE (reference sequence). V lost 4 bases, J lost 12 bases, and 10 bases lay in between. CDR3 sequence reads: CASSLGRELFF. As DNA, the CDR3 is TGTGCCAGCAGCCTGGGGAGGGAACTGTTTTTT.

The chain joins TRBV19 to TRBJ2-7; TRBD2 is a possible D gene (6 bases). CDR1 LNHDA and CDR2 SQIVND come from the germline V gene (reference sequence). The CDR3 spans 12 residues. Trimming shortened V by 5 bases and J by 4 bases, and 9 bases separated the two germline ends. For the CDR3, the DNA is TGTGCCAGTAGTTCGGGGGATTACGAGCAGTACTTC. It encodes CASSSGDYEQYF. The variable domain in full, completed from reference TRBV19 and TRBJ2-7, reads DGGITQSPKYLFRKEGQNVTLSCEQNLNHDAMYWYRQDPGQGLRLIYYSQIVNDFQKGDIAEGYSVSREKKESFPLTVTSAQKNPTAFYLCASSSGDYEQYFGPGTRLTVT.

The CDR3 region has the DNA TGTGCCAGCAGTGAATGGGGGGGGGAAAAACTGTTTTTT. This codes for CASSEWGGEKLFF. This chain connects TRBV25-1 to TRBJ1-4; tentatively, D is TRBD1 (5 bases). This CDR3 has 13 amino acids. Germline V gene sequence: CDR1 MGHDK, CDR2 SYGVNS. Deletions cut 1 base from V and 8 bases from J, with 8 bases between.

This sequence joins TRBV5-6 and TRBJ2-4, with D tentatively TRBD1 or TRBD2 (5 bases each). This CDR3 has 16 amino acids. Germline values: CDR1 SGHDT, CDR2 YYEEEE. Trimming pared 0 bases from V and 0 bases from J, leaving 10 bases between. This CDR3 is CASSLVRDLAKNIQYF. In DNA, the CDR3 is TGTGCCAGCAGCTTGGTTAGGGACCTAGCCAAAAACATTCAGTACTTC.

The chain uses TRBV28 and TRBJ1-1, with D unresolved. The germline V gene encodes CDR1 MDHEN and CDR2 SYDVKM. Trimming removed 3 bases at V and 7 bases at J, with 9 bases between. The CDR3 runs to 12 residues. CDR3 residues: CASSLVRNEAFF. Written as DNA, the CDR3 is TGTGCCAGCAGTTTGGTAAGAAATGAAGCTTTCTTT.

The chain uses TRBV6-5 and TRBJ2-2; 9 bases match TRBD1. V was clipped by 5 bases and J by 7 bases; unmatched bases: 8. The CDR3 runs to 15 residues. CDR1 and CDR2 (germline): MNHEY, SVGAGI. CDR3 sequence: CASSSGQGRFGELFF. The CDR3, as DNA: TGTGCCAGCAGTAGCGGACAGGGGCGCTTCGGGGAGCTGTTTTTT.

In its sample, this clone was seen once. The genes are TRBV5-4 and TRBJ1-3; D might be TRBD1 (6 bases). Germline CDR1 SGHNT, CDR2 YYREEE (reference sequence). The ends were cut back, 0 bases at V and 1 base at J, with 14 bases in the middle. This CDR3 has 17 residues. The DNA for the CDR3 is TGTGCCAGCAGCTTGGGACAGGCAACCATTTCTGGAAACACCATATATTTT. As protein: CASSLGQATISGNTIYF.

V and J are TRBV2 and TRBJ1-5, with D possibly matching TRBD1 (5 bases). The germline V and J ends were trimmed by 6 bases and 0 bases, with 15 bases remaining between them. The CDR3 extends over 16 amino acids. The germline gives CDR1 SNHLY, CDR2 FYNNEI. The CDR3: CASRPLDSYSNQPQHF. CDR3 nucleotides: TGTGCCAGCAGGCCCCTTGACAGTTATAGCAATCAGCCCCAGCATTTT. The variable domain in full, completed from reference TRBV2 and TRBJ1-5, reads EPEVTQTPSHQVTQMGQEVILRCVPISNHLYFYWYRQILGQKVEFLVSFYNNEISEKSEIFDDQFSVERPDGSNFTLKIRSTKLEDSAMYFCASRPLDSYSNQPQHFGDGTRLSIL.